The T cell receptor beta chain under discussion was sequenced for a study of molecular identifiers for immune sequencing clone quantification. Germline loops: CDR1 DFQATT, CDR2 SNEGSKA (reference sequence). V was pared by 5 bases and J by 4 bases, with 10 bases between. The CDR3 runs to 12 residues. This clonotype is medium-sized (0.01 to 0.1%) within its sample. Each CDR3 protein gets one entry after TCRdb re-called the PCR reads with MiXCR. The data hold some 12,000 distinct CDR3 sequences, with around 15% observed a single time. V gene TRBV20-1 combines with J gene TRBJ2-3; D unresolved. This TCR was recovered from a human donor in good health. Some libraries in this study had Jurkat cell RNA spiked in. The sequencing sample was made of naive CD8+ T cells from blood, with Jurkat cell RNA spiked in. Subset in this sample: FACS-sorted CD8+CD4-CCR7+CD45RA+ naive T cells. The CDR3 loop is CSAHSPPDTQYF. The CDR3 bases are TGCAGTGCTCATTCTCCCCCAGATACGCAGTATTTT.